This T cell receptor (beta chain) was recorded in a study of T-cell reconstitution after alpha-beta-depleted transplantation in children. Trimming took 5 bases from V and 8 from J, leaving 13 bases between them. This CDR3 contains 12 residues. Germline V gene data show CDR1 as SQVTM and CDR2 as ANQGSEA. The authors prepared the TCRbeta library with unique molecular identifiers. MiXCR, run by TCRdb on the PCR reads, gives a single entry per CDR3 protein. The sample records 500,000 or so distinct CDR3 sequences, about 30% being singletons. The clonotype originates from a human donor who donated a stem cell graft to a child with aplastic anemia. V usage is TRBV29-1 and J usage is TRBJ2-1; D may match TRBD1 or TRBD2 (5 bases each). The source material was PBMCs from the stem cell graft donor, sampled from the stem cell graft. The CDR3 DNA sequence: TGCAGCGTTATCGACGGGGCACATGAGCAGTTCTTC. Translated, it gives CSVIDGAHEQFF.